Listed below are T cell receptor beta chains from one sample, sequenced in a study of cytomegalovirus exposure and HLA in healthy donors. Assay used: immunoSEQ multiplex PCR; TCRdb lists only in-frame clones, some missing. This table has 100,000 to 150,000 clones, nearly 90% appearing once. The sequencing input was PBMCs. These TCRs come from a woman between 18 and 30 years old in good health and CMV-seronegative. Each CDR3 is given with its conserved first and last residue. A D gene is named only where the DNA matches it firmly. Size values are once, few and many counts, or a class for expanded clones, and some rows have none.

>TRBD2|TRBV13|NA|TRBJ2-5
CASSGLAGGPSPETQYF
TGTGCCAGCTCGGGACTAGCGGGAGGGCCCTCCCCGGAGACCCAGTACTTC
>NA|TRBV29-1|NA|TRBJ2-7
CSVEIRGSYEQYF
TGCAGCGTTGAAATCAGGGGTTCCTACGAGCAGTACTTC
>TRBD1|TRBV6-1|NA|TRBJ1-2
CASSPRTGPFYGYTF
TGTGCCAGCAGTCCTAGGACAGGGCCCTTCTATGGCTACACCTTC
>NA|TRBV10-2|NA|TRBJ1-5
CASGVSQPQHF
TGCGCCAGCGGAGTGAGTCAGCCCCAGCATTTT
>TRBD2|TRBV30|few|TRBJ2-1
CAGKAGTSQFF
TGTGCCGGGAAAGCCGGGACTAGTCAGTTCTTC
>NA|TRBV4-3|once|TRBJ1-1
CASSQDFLGVEAFF
TGCGCCAGCAGCCAAGACTTTCTAGGCGTTGAAGCTTTCTTT
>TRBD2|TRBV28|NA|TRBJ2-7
CASSIGTMLFMRYEQYF
TGTGCCAGCAGTATCGGGACTATGCTATTTATGCGGTACGAGCAGTACTTC
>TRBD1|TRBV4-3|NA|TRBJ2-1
CASSQDIVQGAIGEQFF
TGCGCCAGCAGCCAAGATATAGTACAGGGGGCAATCGGTGAGCAGTTCTTC
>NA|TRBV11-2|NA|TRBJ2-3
CASSLGGVVTDTQYF
TGTGCCAGCAGCTTAGGAGGTGTGGTTACAGATACGCAGTATTTT
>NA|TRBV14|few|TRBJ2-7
CASSPEGFEQYF
TGTGCCAGCAGTCCGGAGGGGTTCGAGCAGTACTTC
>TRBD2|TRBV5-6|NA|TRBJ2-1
CASSISPGLAYNEQFF
TGTGCCAGCAGCATTTCTCCGGGACTAGCGTACAATGAGCAGTTCTTC